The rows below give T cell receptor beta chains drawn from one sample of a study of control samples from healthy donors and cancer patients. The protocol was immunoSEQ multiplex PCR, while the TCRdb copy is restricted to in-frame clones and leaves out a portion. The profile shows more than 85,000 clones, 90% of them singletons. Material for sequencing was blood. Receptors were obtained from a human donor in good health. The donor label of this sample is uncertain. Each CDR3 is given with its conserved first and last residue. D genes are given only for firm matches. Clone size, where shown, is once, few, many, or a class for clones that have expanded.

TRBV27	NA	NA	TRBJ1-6	CASSFNSGVQRSSPLHF	TGTGCCAGCAGTTTTAATAGTGGGGTACAAAGGTCGTCACCCCTCCACTTT
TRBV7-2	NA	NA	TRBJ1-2	CASSFSRISGYTF	TGTGCCAGCAGCTTCTCCAGGATATCGGGCTACACCTTC
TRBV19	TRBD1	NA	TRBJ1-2	CASIETGANYGYTF	TGTGCCAGTATCGAAACAGGGGCCAACTATGGCTACACCTTC
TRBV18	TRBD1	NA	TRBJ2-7	CASSPTRGIYEQYF	TGTGCCAGCTCACCTACCAGGGGGATCTACGAGCAGTACTTC
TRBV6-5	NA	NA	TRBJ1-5	CASRPAGGSSVQHF	TGTGCCAGCCGTCCGGCGGGTGGCTCTTCGGTCCAGCATTTT
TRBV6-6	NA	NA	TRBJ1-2	CASSYTEGQGGYGYTF	TGTGCCAGCAGTTACACCGAAGGGCAGGGAGGATATGGCTACACCTTC
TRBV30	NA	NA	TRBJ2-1	CAWWTIEQFF	TGTGCCTGGTGGACTATTGAGCAGTTCTTC
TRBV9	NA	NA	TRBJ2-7	CASSVDASTYEQYF	TGTGCCAGCAGCGTAGATGCTAGCACGTACGAGCAGTACTTC
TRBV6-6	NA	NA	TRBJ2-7	CASTGRPAYEQYF	TGTGCCAGCACCGGTCGTCCGGCCTACGAGCAGTACTTC
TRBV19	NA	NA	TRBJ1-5	CASTVSNQPQHF	TGTGCCAGCACGGTTAGCAATCAGCCCCAGCATTTT
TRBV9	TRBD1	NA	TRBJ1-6	CASSGGDRGAGSPLHF	TGTGCCAGCAGCGGTGGGGACAGGGGGGCAGGATCACCCCTCCACTTT
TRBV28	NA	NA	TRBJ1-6	CASSFSSYNSPLHF	TGTGCCAGCAGTTTTAGCTCCTATAATTCACCCCTCCACTTT
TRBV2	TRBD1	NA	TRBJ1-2	CASSQDRRYTF	TGTGCCAGCAGTCAGGACAGGAGGTACACCTTC
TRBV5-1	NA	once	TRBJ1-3	CASSLDSGQGNTIYF	TGCGCCAGCAGCTTGGACTCAGGGCAAGGAAACACCATATATTTT
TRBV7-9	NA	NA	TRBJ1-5	CASSFEGQPQHF	TGTGCCAGCAGCTTTGAGGGTCAGCCCCAGCATTTT
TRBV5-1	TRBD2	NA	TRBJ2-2	CASSFSAGDTGELFF	TGCGCCAGCAGCTTCTCCGCGGGAGACACCGGGGAGCTGTTTTTT
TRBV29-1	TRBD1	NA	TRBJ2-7	CSVDSGQSYEQYF	TGCAGCGTTGATTCGGGACAGTCCTACGAGCAGTACTTC
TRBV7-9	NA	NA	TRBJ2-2	CASSLVLATGELFF	TGTGCCAGCAGCTTAGTCCTGGCCACCGGGGAGCTGTTTTTT
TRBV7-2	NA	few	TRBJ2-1	CASSLTQGSYNEQFF	TGTGCCAGCAGCTTAACGCAGGGTTCCTACAATGAGCAGTTCTTC
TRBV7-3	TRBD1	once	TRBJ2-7	CASSKTGTGGYDEQYF	TGTGCCAGCAGCAAAACCGGGACAGGGGGCTACGACGAGCAGTACTTC
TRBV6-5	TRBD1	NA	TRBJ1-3	CARARQGAGGNTIYF	TGTGCCAGGGCCCGACAGGGGGCAGGGGGAAACACCATATATTTT
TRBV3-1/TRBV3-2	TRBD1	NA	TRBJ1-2	CASSQAGTESYGYTF	TGTGCCAGCAGCCAAGCCGGGACAGAATCTTATGGCTACACCTTC
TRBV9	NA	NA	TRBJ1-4	CASSVGWGSTNEKLFF	TGTGCCAGCAGCGTAGGGTGGGGCTCAACTAATGAAAAACTGTTTTTT
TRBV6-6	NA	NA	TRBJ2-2	CASAWGNTGELFF	TGTGCCAGCGCTTGGGGGAACACCGGGGAGCTGTTTTTT
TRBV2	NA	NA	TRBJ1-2	CASSPNKKSGGYTF	TGTGCCAGCAGTCCTAATAAAAAGAGCGGTGGCTACACCTTC
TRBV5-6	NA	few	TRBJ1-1	CASSLGPEAFF	TGTGCCAGCAGCTTAGGCCCTGAAGCTTTCTTT
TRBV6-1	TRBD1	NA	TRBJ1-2	CAGSEADRGHDGYTF	TGTGCCGGCAGTGAAGCGGACAGGGGGCATGATGGCTACACCTTC
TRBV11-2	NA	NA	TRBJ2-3	CASSLDSAWEDTQYF	TGTGCCAGCAGCTTAGATAGTGCCTGGGAAGATACGCAGTATTTT
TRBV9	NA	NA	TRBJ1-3	CASSPSNRPQPSLGSGNTIYF	TGTGCCAGCAGCCCCAGTAACAGGCCGCAGCCCTCCCTTGGATCTGGAAACACCATATATTTT
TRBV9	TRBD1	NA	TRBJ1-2	CASSVNLDRAVYGYTF	TGTGCCAGCAGCGTCAATCTAGACAGGGCAGTCTATGGCTACACCTTC
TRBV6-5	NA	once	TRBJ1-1	CASSRQTGTEAFF	TGTGCCAGCAGCCGACAGACAGGCACTGAAGCTTTCTTT
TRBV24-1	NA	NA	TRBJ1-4	CATILGVCEKLFF	TGTGCCACCATTCTTGGGGTTTGTGAAAAACTGTTTTTT
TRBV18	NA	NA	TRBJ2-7	CASSPQGPDEQYF	TGTGCCAGCTCACCACAAGGACCAGACGAGCAGTACTTC
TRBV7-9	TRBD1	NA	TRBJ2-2	CASSWTGSGELFF	TGTGCCAGCAGCTGGACAGGTTCTGGGGAGCTGTTTTTT
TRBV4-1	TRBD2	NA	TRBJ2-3	CASSQVRGGDNTDTQYF	TGCGCCAGCAGCCAAGTGAGGGGAGGGGATAACACAGATACGCAGTATTTT
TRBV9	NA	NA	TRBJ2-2	CASSARSNTGELFF	TGTGCCAGCAGCGCCAGGTCGAACACCGGGGAGCTGTTTTTT
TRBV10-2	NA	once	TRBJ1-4	CASSEGGQPTEKLFF	TGCGCCAGCAGTGAAGGGGGGCAGCCTACTGAAAAACTGTTTTTT
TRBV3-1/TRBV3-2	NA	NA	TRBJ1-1	CASSQGLGAASEAFF	TGTGCCAGCAGCCAAGGCCTCGGGGCTGCGTCTGAAGCTTTCTTT
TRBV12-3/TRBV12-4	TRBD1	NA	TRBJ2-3	CASNQQGPDTQYF	TGTGCCAGCAACCAACAGGGGCCAGATACGCAGTATTTT
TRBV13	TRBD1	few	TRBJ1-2	CASGEDRYGYTF	TGTGCCAGCGGTGAGGACAGGTATGGCTACACCTTC